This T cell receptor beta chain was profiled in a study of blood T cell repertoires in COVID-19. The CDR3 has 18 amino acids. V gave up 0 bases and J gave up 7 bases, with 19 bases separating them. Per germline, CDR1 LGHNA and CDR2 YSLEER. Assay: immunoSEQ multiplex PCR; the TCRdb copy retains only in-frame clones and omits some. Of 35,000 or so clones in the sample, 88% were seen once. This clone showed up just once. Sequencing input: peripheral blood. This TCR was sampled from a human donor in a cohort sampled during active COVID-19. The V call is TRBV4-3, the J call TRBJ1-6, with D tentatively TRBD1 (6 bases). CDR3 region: CASSQDGGAGSQNSPLHF. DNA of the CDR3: TGCGCCAGCAGCCAAGATGGGGGGGCTGGATCCCAGAATTCACCCCTCCACTTT.